What follows are 27 T cell receptor beta chains derived from one specimen sequenced in a study of blood T cell repertoires in COVID-19. Using immunoSEQ multiplex PCR, the repertoire was profiled, and TCRdb retains in-frame clones only, with some absent. The table shows fewer than 200,000 clones, with about 80% occurring only once. Sample: peripheral blood. The receptors originated from a man between 65 and 85 years old with active or convalescent COVID-19.

This chain connects TRBV10-3 to TRBJ2-7; D might be TRBD1 (5 bases). This CDR3 is built from 14 residues. The V gene lost 7 bases and the J gene lost 4 bases, with 17 bases spanning the gap. From germline, CDR1 is ENHRY and CDR2 SYGVKD. The CDR3 DNA reads TGTGCCATCAAAAGGGGCCTTCTCTTGTACGAGCAGTACTTC. Translation gives CAIKRGLLLYEQYF.

The chain couples TRBV7-2 to TRBJ2-3; 9 positions agree with TRBD1. The V gene's germline CDR1 is SGHTA and CDR2 FQGNSA. The CDR3 is made up of 15 amino acids. V was clipped by 6 bases and J by 3 bases; unmatched bases: 7. The CDR3: CASRSTGGRTDTQYF. The CDR3 DNA follows: TGTGCCAGCAGATCGACAGGGGGAAGAACAGATACGCAGTATTTT.

This chain links TRBV7-9 with TRBJ1-1, with 7 bases matching TRBD1. Germline V CDR1 and CDR2: SEHNR, FQNEAQ (reference sequence). Losses at the gene ends were 2 bases for V and 0 bases for J; bases not matched to a gene: 3. The CDR3 spans 15 residues. The CDR3 protein is CASSLRDSVNTEAFF. CDR3 nucleotide sequence: TGTGCCAGCAGCTTAAGGGACAGCGTGAACACTGAAGCTTTCTTT. The full variable domain, with the rest looked up from reference TRBV7-9 and TRBJ1-1, is DTGVSQNPRHKITKRGQNVTFRCDPISEHNRLYWYRQTLGQGPEFLTYFQNEAQLEKSRLLSDRFSAERPKGSFSTLEIQRTEQGDSAMYLCASSLRDSVNTEAFFGQGTRLTVV.

The chain joins TRBV5-5 to TRBJ1-1; D possibly corresponds to TRBD1 (5 bases). Between the trimmed V and J ends, which lost 1 base and 0 bases, there was a span of 13 bases. The germline CDR1 and CDR2 sequences are SGHKS and YYEKEE (reference sequence). This CDR3 contains 16 residues. The CDR3 reads CASSLITAGLNTEAFF. The CDR3 region has the DNA TGTGCCAGCAGCTTGATAACCGCAGGGTTGAACACTGAAGCTTTCTTT.

The chain uses TRBV28 and TRBJ2-7, with a weak D call TRBD1 (5 bases). Germline V lookup: CDR1 MDHEN, CDR2 SYDVKM. Trimming pared 6 bases from V and 7 bases from J, leaving 13 bases between. CDR3 size: 12 residues. This chain's CDR3 is CASRGRVREQYF. CDR3 sequence (DNA): TGTGCCAGCAGGGGCAGGGTGAGGGAGCAGTACTTC.

The J gene is TRBJ2-7, the V gene TRBV6-6, with TRBD2 matching 9 bases. The trim removed 6 bases at V and 2 bases at J, leaving 23 bases unmatched. Germline V gene lookup returns CDR1 MNHNY and CDR2 SVGAGI (reference sequence). This CDR3 is built from 20 residues. Here the CDR3 DNA reads TGTGCCAGCAGCCGAGCGTGGCCGGGACTAGCCCCGAGTTCGCCCTACGAGCAGTACTTC. Its protein is CASSRAWPGLAPSSPYEQYF.

The rearrangement uses TRBV27 and TRBJ2-3, with TRBD1 as a possible D gene (5 bases). The V end lost 1 base, the J end lost 4 bases, and 12 bases lay between the germline ends. Germline values: CDR1 MNHEY, CDR2 SMNVEV (reference sequence). The CDR3 extends over 15 amino acids. CDR3 sequence (DNA): TGTGCCAGCAGTTTATATGGGGCAAGGGCAGATACGCAGTATTTT. Encoded protein: CASSLYGARADTQYF.

The chain uses TRBV27 and TRBJ2-7; tentative D call: TRBD1 (6 bases). Germline V gene lookup returns CDR1 MNHEY and CDR2 SMNVEV (reference sequence). The CDR3 covers 13 residues. Trimming shortened V by 4 bases and J by 10 bases, and 17 bases separated the two germline ends. The CDR3 loop reads CASSSRKGTPQYF. DNA of the CDR3: TGTGCCAGCAGTTCCCGAAAAGGGACACCCCAGTACTTC.

The chain is built from TRBV7-3 and TRBJ2-3; a possible D gene is TRBD1 (6 bases). CDR1 and CDR2 (germline): SGHTA, FQGTGA. V gave up 2 bases and J gave up 3 bases, with 15 bases separating them. CDR3 size: 16 residues. The CDR3 loop is CASSLHAGDGTDTQYF. As DNA, the CDR3 is TGTGCCAGCAGCTTACACGCAGGGGATGGAACAGATACGCAGTATTTT.

V usage is TRBV9 and J usage is TRBJ2-7; unclear D gene. This CDR3 comprises 15 residues. Looked up from germline, CDR1 is SGDLS and CDR2 is YYNGEE. V lost 4 bases to trimming and J lost 2 bases, with 16 bases between them. CDR3 in DNA: TGTGCCAGCAGCCCGAGACTGGCGACGGCCTACGAGCAGTACTTC. Protein sequence: CASSPRLATAYEQYF.

The V gene is TRBV4-1, the J gene TRBJ1-4; 9 nucleotides align to TRBD1. Per the germline V gene, CDR1 is MGHRA and CDR2 is YSYEKL. The CDR3 spans 15 residues. With 4 bases clipped from V and 7 bases from J, the junction kept 7 bases outside the gene matches. CDR3 in DNA: TGCGCCAGCAGCCCTCTGGGACAGGGAGGTGAAAAACTGTTTTTT. This sequence encodes CASSPLGQGGEKLFF.

The chain uses TRBV14 and TRBJ2-1, with TRBD2 as a possible D gene (5 bases). The CDR3 has 17 residues. V was pared by 4 bases and J by 3 bases, with 19 bases between. The germline V gene encodes CDR1 SGHDN and CDR2 FVKESK. CDR3 sequence reads: CASSPARLGRGYNEQFF. CDR3 sequence (DNA): TGTGCCAGCAGCCCAGCGAGACTCGGCCGGGGCTACAATGAGCAGTTCTTC.

The V call is TRBV5-1, the J call TRBJ2-3; 7 bases match TRBD2. V trimming: 2 bases; J trimming: 3 bases; junction bases outside the gene matches: 6. The V gene's germline CDR1 is SGHRS and CDR2 YFSETQ. The CDR3 runs to 15 residues. The CDR3 nucleotides are TGCGCCAGCAGCTTACTAGCGAGAGGGACAGATACGCAGTATTTT. This codes for CASSLLARGTDTQYF.

This sequence joins TRBV24-1 and TRBJ2-3; the match to TRBD2 covers 9 bases. V lost 1 base to trimming and J lost 4 bases; unmatched junction nucleotides: 2. Germline V gene lookup returns CDR1 KGHDR and CDR2 SFDVKD. This CDR3 contains 15 residues. The CDR3 DNA is TGTGCCACCAGTGATTTTGCGGGAGGGCCAGATACGCAGTATTTT. Translating gives CATSDFAGGPDTQYF.

This clone was found once. The CDR3 region is CASSVRTAKPDTQYF. DNA of the CDR3: TGTGCCAGCAGCGTTAGGACTGCCAAACCAGATACGCAGTATTTT. J is TRBJ2-3 and V is TRBV9; D is perhaps TRBD2 (5 bases). Trimming shortened V by 2 bases and J by 4 bases, and 14 bases separated the two germline ends. CDR1 and CDR2 (germline): SGDLS, YYNGEE. The CDR3 has 15 amino acids.

The V gene is TRBV4-3, the J gene TRBJ1-2; 9 bases line up with TRBD1. The CDR3 runs 19 residues. In germline, CDR1 is LGHNA, CDR2 YSLEER. V shed 2 bases, J shed 3 bases, and the junction held 16 bases outside the gene matches. The CDR3 reads CASSQRGPGQGTTDYGYTF. The CDR3, as DNA: TGCGCCAGCAGCCAAAGGGGACCGGGACAGGGAACGACGGACTATGGCTACACCTTC.

The chain is built from TRBV6-5 and TRBJ1-2, with TRBD1 matching 8 bases. The CDR3 sequence is 14 residues long. CDR1 is MNHEY, CDR2 SVGAGI, per germline. The junction had 3 bases not matched to a gene; V was cut back by 2 bases and J by 4 bases. The chain's CDR3 is CASSYRQGRYGYTF. The DNA for the CDR3 is TGTGCCAGCAGTTACAGACAGGGGCGCTATGGCTACACCTTC.

The rearrangement links TRBV9 to TRBJ1-2; possibly TRBD1 for D (6 bases). The V end lost 0 bases, the J end lost 4 bases, and 13 bases lay between the germline ends. Germline assignment: CDR1 SGDLS and CDR2 YYNGEE. The CDR3 extends over 15 amino acids. The CDR3 loop is CASSVANRALYGYTF. DNA for the CDR3: TGTGCCAGCAGCGTAGCTAACAGGGCCCTCTATGGCTACACCTTC. Drawing the rest from reference TRBV9 and TRBJ1-2, the complete variable domain is DSGVTQTPKHLITATGQRVTLRCSPRSGDLSVYWYQQSLDQGLQFLIQYYNGEERAKGNILERFSAQQFPDLHSELNLSSLELGDSALYFCASSVANRALYGYTFGSGTRLTVV.

The chain is built from TRBV24-1 and TRBJ2-2; a weak D match, TRBD2 (5 bases). This CDR3 contains 16 residues. V was pared by 2 bases and J by 4 bases, with 13 bases between. Germline assignment: CDR1 KGHDR and CDR2 SFDVKD. CDR3 bases: TGTGCCACCAGTGATTCTCGGGGTCAGGTCACCGGGGAGCTGTTTTTT. Protein: CATSDSRGQVTGELFF.

The chain carries TRBV18 and TRBJ1-1, with D perhaps TRBD1 (6 bases). V was cut by 4 bases and J by 1 base, with 13 bases left in between. CDR1 and CDR2 (germline): KGHSH, LQKENI. The CDR3 has 15 amino acids. The CDR3 region has the DNA TGTGCCAGCTCACTCTCGGGACACTCGAACACTGAAGCTTTCTTT. Protein: CASSLSGHSNTEAFF.

The chain recombines TRBV4-3 with TRBJ1-2; no reliable D call. Deletions cut 1 base from V and 7 bases from J, with 10 bases between. The germline V gene encodes CDR1 LGHNA and CDR2 YSLEER. CDR3 size: 13 residues. CDR3 coding DNA: TGCGCCAGCAGCCAAGCGCTGCGTTTTGGCTACACCTTC. This translates into CASSQALRFGYTF.

The gene calls are TRBV9 and TRBJ2-7, with 8 bases identical to TRBD1. CDR3 size: 15 residues. The V segment lost 4 bases and the J segment 2 bases; nucleotides outside the gene matches: 8. CDR1 and CDR2 (germline): SGDLS, YYNGEE. The CDR3 DNA is TGTGCCAGCAGCCCCGCGACAGGGGTCACCTACGAGCAGTACTTC. Translated, it gives CASSPATGVTYEQYF.

The V gene is TRBV30, the J gene TRBJ1-2; D gene uncertain. CDR3 size: 13 residues. The germline V gene encodes CDR1 GTSNPN and CDR2 SVGIG (reference sequence). CDR3 amino acids: CGEGRGSNSGYTF. For the CDR3, the DNA is TGTGGGGAAGGGAGAGGGTCGAATAGTGGCTACACCTTC.

This chain links TRBV18 with TRBJ2-1; 8 nucleotides match TRBD2. Trimming removed 4 bases from V and 2 bases from J; junction bases left unmatched: 7. CDR1 and CDR2 (germline): KGHSH, LQKENI. CDR3 length equals 16 residues. The DNA of the CDR3 is TGTGCCAGCTCACACCAGCGGGAGCCTACCTACAATGAGCAGTTCTTC. This translates into CASSHQREPTYNEQFF. The full variable domain, in which reference TRBV18 and TRBJ2-1 provide the parts outside the CDR3, is NAGVMQNPRHLVRRRGQEARLRCSPMKGHSHVYWYRQLPEEGLKFMVYLQKENIIDESGMPKERFSAEFPKEGPSILRIQQVVRGDSAAYFCASSHQREPTYNEQFFGPGTRLTVL.

The chain links TRBV7-9 to TRBJ2-2, with TRBD1 matching over 8 bases. The CDR3 spans 16 residues. Trimming took 1 base from V and 4 from J; bases not matched to a gene: 5. Germline V gene sequence: CDR1 SEHNR, CDR2 FQNEAQ (reference sequence). The CDR3 sequence is CASSLEVTGVTGELFF. The DNA for the CDR3 is TGTGCCAGCAGCTTAGAAGTGACAGGGGTCACCGGGGAGCTGTTTTTT.

This CDR3 is CASSYNRDSPLHF. The CDR3 DNA reads as TGTGCCAGCAGTTACAACAGGGATTCACCCCTCCACTTT. V is TRBV6-5 and J is TRBJ1-6; TRBD1 might be the D (6 bases). Deletions cut 2 bases from V and 8 bases from J, with 7 bases between. CDR3 length equals 13 residues. Germline CDR1 MNHEY, CDR2 SVGAGI.

This clone occurred once. As DNA, the CDR3 is TGTGCCAGCAGTTACTCCGGGCAGGGGGTTACCGGGGAGCTGTTTTTT. It codes for CASSYSGQGVTGELFF. The V and J genes are TRBV6-5 and TRBJ2-2; TRBD1 agrees at 7 bases. V shed 0 bases and J 5 bases; nucleotides not matched to a gene: 6. The CDR3 runs to 16 residues. Germline V gene data show CDR1 as MNHEY and CDR2 as SVGAGI.